What follows are 9 T cell receptor beta chains derived from one specimen sequenced in a study of OX40 agonist ivuxolimab in advanced cancers. Produced via immunoSEQ multiplex PCR; TCRdb's table is partial and in-frame only. Here the sample spans some 50,000 clones, over 90% being singletons. The source material was CD4+ or CD8+ T cells sorted from blood, sampled in a trial of the OX40 agonist ivuxolimab. Receptors originate from an adult with an advanced solid tumor such as melanoma, head and neck, liver or kidney cancer.

This clone was picked up one time. The gene calls are TRBV29-1 and TRBJ2-2; perhaps TRBD1 as D (6 bases). Trimming stripped 5 bases from V and 6 bases from J, with 13 bases between. Germline CDR1 and CDR2: SQVTM and ANQGSEA. The CDR3 sequence is 13 residues long. CDR3 sequence (DNA): TGCAGCGTTCTCGTGGGGGCAGCCGGGGAGCTGTTTTTT. The encoded protein is CSVLVGAAGELFF.

The chain is built from TRBV6-5 and TRBJ2-5; 7 nucleotides align to TRBD2. V shed 4 bases, J shed 2 bases, and the junction held 10 bases outside the gene matches. CDR1 is MNHEY and CDR2 is SVGAGI in the germline V gene. The CDR3 extends over 16 amino acids. The CDR3 DNA is TGTGCCAGCAGTTCAAAAAGACTAGCCTTACAAGAGACCCAGTACTTC. As protein: CASSSKRLALQETQYF.

V and J are TRBV15 and TRBJ2-1; D call uncertain. Germline V CDR1 and CDR2: LNHNV, YYDKDF (reference sequence). V lost 8 bases and J 4 bases, leaving 9 bases between the germline ends. CDR3 length: 12 amino acids. For the CDR3, the DNA is TGTGCCACCCCGGATCCATACAATGAGCAGTTCTTC. Protein product: CATPDPYNEQFF.

This clone was recorded once. The V and J genes are TRBV9 and TRBJ2-3; 8 bases line up with TRBD2. Germline CDR1 is SGDLS and CDR2 is YYNGEE. The CDR3 consists of 14 residues. The ends lost 4 bases at V and 5 bases at J; junction bases unmatched: 6. DNA of the CDR3: TGTGCCAGCAGCATTACTAGCGGTGGAGATACGCAGTATTTT. Its protein is CASSITSGGDTQYF.

The chain joins TRBV2 to TRBJ1-2; tentatively, D is TRBD1 (5 bases). Trimming stripped 7 bases from V and 3 bases from J, with 18 bases between. The CDR3 spans 15 residues. In germline, CDR1 is SNHLY, CDR2 FYNNEI. CDR3 nucleotide sequence: TGTGCCAGCACCGAACTAGTGGGGGACGACTATGGCTACACCTTC. The encoded protein is CASTELVGDDYGYTF.

CDR3: CASSSDHNEQFF. CDR3 DNA: TGTGCCAGCAGCTCAGACCACAATGAGCAGTTCTTC. The rearrangement uses TRBV7-2 and TRBJ2-1; D call uncertain. CDR1 SGHTA and CDR2 FQGNSA come from the germline V gene. Trimming cost V 4 bases and J 5 bases, with 6 bases left between them. The CDR3 loop spans 12 amino acids.

The sample holds one count of this clone. The J gene is TRBJ2-1, the V gene TRBV7-9, with 8 bases aligning to TRBD2. The germline gives CDR1 SEHNR, CDR2 FQNEAQ (reference sequence). The length of the CDR3 is 14 residues. The ends lost 4 bases at V and 7 bases at J; junction bases unmatched: 6. Written as DNA, the CDR3 is TGTGCCAGCAGCTCCTGGACTAGCAGAAATGAGCAGTTCTTC. Encoded protein: CASSSWTSRNEQFF.

The genes are TRBV9 and TRBJ1-4, with 7 bases that match TRBD1. V dropped 9 bases and J dropped 0; count of bases not matched to a gene: 8. CDR3 length: 15 amino acids. From germline, CDR1 is SGDLS and CDR2 YYNGEE. The CDR3 DNA reads TGTGCCACCTCTCCAGGGGGATCAACTAATGAAAAACTGTTTTTT. Amino acids: CATSPGGSTNEKLFF.

The chain carries TRBV9 and TRBJ2-1; 8 nucleotides match TRBD2. From germline, CDR1 is SGDLS and CDR2 YYNGEE. The CDR3 consists of 16 residues. V lost 0 bases and J lost 9; bases outside the gene matches: 11. CDR3 protein: CASSVVGAGGSGEQFF. DNA for the CDR3: TGTGCCAGCAGCGTAGTGGGTGCGGGAGGCTCGGGTGAGCAGTTCTTC.